The rows below give T cell receptor beta chains drawn from one sample of a study of CD8 T cells in ankylosing spondylitis. TCRdb itself ran the 5' RACE reads through MiXCR, one entry per CDR3 protein. Altogether fewer than 550,000 distinct CDR3 sequences are present, approximately 5% being singletons, with the ten largest covering around 3.6%. Material for sequencing was blood, either unsorted or a sorted T cell fraction (not recorded which). Receptor source: a male donor with ankylosing spondylitis. CDR3s include the opening cysteine and the closing phenylalanine or tryptophan. A D gene is named only where the DNA matches it firmly. Only some rows state a clone size, as once, few, many or a class for expanded clones.

D	J	size	V	CDR3	DNA
.	TRBJ1-6	many	TRBV28	CASSQWGNSPLHF	TGTGCCAGCAGTCAATGGGGGAATTCACCCCTCCACTTT
TRBD1	TRBJ2-5	many	TRBV4-2	CASSQVGGQGFQFGTQYF	TGTGCCAGCAGCCAAGTAGGGGGACAGGGCTTTCAGTTCGGGACCCAGTACTTC
.	TRBJ2-1	.	TRBV10-1	CASSVGSLNEQFF	TGCGCCAGCAGTGTCGGTAGTTTGAATGAGCAGTTCTTC
.	TRBJ2-1	.	TRBV5-1	CASSLGLDVEQFF	TGCGCCAGCAGCTTGGGACTAGACGTTGAGCAGTTCTTC
.	TRBJ2-5	many	TRBV6-1	CAAGLVRVQETQYF	TGTGCCGCGGGACTTGTGAGAGTCCAAGAGACCCAGTACTTC
.	TRBJ1-2	many	TRBV29-1	CSVEGGRTNDYGYTF	TGCAGCGTTGAAGGGGGCCGGACGAACGACTATGGCTACACCTTC
TRBD2	TRBJ2-3	many	TRBV10-3	CAISESIGTSGGTDTQYF	TGTGCCATCAGTGAGTCGATCGGGACTAGCGGAGGGACAGATACGCAGTATTTT
.	TRBJ1-1	many	TRBV6-1	CASKPGQRGTEAFF	TGTGCCAGCAAACCGGGACAAAGAGGAACTGAAGCTTTCTTT
TRBD1	TRBJ2-3	many	TRBV28	CAGSTGSTDTQYF	TGTGCCGGCTCGACAGGGTCGACAGATACGCAGTATTTT
.	TRBJ1-2	many	TRBV6-5	CASSYDSQYYGYTF	TGTGCCAGCAGTTACGACAGCCAGTACTATGGCTACACCTTC
.	TRBJ1-2	many	TRBV29-1	CSVEAIQGGYTF	TGCAGCGTTGAAGCGATTCAGGGTGGCTACACCTTC
TRBD1	TRBJ1-2	many	TRBV29-1	CSVRPLTGGGYTF	TGCAGCGTCCGACCCCTGACAGGGGGCGGCTACACCTTC
.	TRBJ1-1	many	TRBV7-2	CASSLAETEAFF	TGTGCCAGCAGCTTAGCCGAGACTGAAGCTTTCTTT
.	TRBJ2-2	few	TRBV7-9	CASSLARVNTGELFF	TGTGCCAGCAGCTTAGCCAGGGTGAACACCGGGGAGCTGTTTTTT
.	TRBJ1-5	many	TRBV28	CASTETGGRKGNQPQHF	TGTGCCAGCACGGAAACAGGCGGCAGGAAAGGCAATCAGCCCCAGCATTTT
TRBD1	TRBJ2-1	many	TRBV5-1	CASSRRQGMDNEQFF	TGCGCCAGCAGCCGACGACAGGGTATGGACAATGAGCAGTTCTTC
.	TRBJ2-7	many	TRBV6-5	CASSYDLTYEQYF	TGTGCCAGCAGTTACGACTTGACCTACGAGCAGTACTTC
.	TRBJ2-7	many	TRBV27	CASSLFGVQGIANEQYF	TGTGCCAGCAGTTTATTCGGAGTACAGGGAATTGCGAACGAGCAGTACTTC
.	TRBJ2-7	many	TRBV3-1	CASSSQQASYEQYF	TGTGCCAGCAGCAGCCAACAGGCCTCCTACGAGCAGTACTTC
TRBD2	TRBJ2-7	many	TRBV12-3/TRBV12-4	CASSPGLAVYEQYF	TGTGCCAGCAGCCCGGGACTAGCGGTATACGAGCAGTACTTC
.	TRBJ2-7	.	TRBV20-1	CSPRSHGSRYEQYF	TGCAGTCCTAGGTCACACGGGTCTCGCTACGAGCAGTACTTC
TRBD2	TRBJ2-3	.	TRBV5-1	CASSAMTSGGADTQYF	TGCGCCAGCAGCGCCATGACTAGCGGGGGGGCAGATACGCAGTATTTT
TRBD1	TRBJ1-1	many	TRBV7-2	CASSLAWDRVAFF	TGTGCCAGCAGCTTAGCCTGGGACAGGGTAGCTTTCTTT
.	TRBJ1-2	many	TRBV12-3/TRBV12-4	CASSPVFLYGYTF	TGTGCCAGCAGCCCCGTATTTCTGTATGGCTACACCTTC
TRBD1	TRBJ1-2	many	TRBV6-1	CASSEASTGTGYGYTF	TGTGCCAGCAGTGAAGCGTCCACCGGGACAGGCTATGGCTACACCTTC
.	TRBJ2-1	many	TRBV7-6	CASSPRDTYNEQFF	TGTGCCAGTTCACCCCGGGACACATACAATGAGCAGTTCTTC
TRBD1	TRBJ1-4	.	TRBV7-6	CASSPRTGRAEKLFF	TGTGCCAGCAGCCCACGGACAGGGCGAGCCGAAAAACTGTTTTTT
.	TRBJ2-2	many	TRBV25-1	CASSEWGRTTGELFF	TGTGCCAGCAGTGAATGGGGGCGGACAACCGGGGAGCTGTTTTTT
TRBD2	TRBJ2-3	few	TRBV6-1	CASRNLAGLTDTQYF	TGTGCCAGCAGAAATCTAGCGGGGTTAACAGATACGCAGTATTTT
TRBD2	TRBJ2-5	few	TRBV7-3	CASSLWAGAEETQYF	TGTGCCAGCAGCTTATGGGCGGGAGCGGAGGAGACCCAGTACTTC
TRBD1	TRBJ1-1	many	TRBV6-2/TRBV6-3	CASSYRDRGTEAFF	TGTGCCAGCAGTTATCGGGACAGGGGAACTGAAGCTTTCTTT
.	TRBJ1-1	many	TRBV28	CASSSRITEAFF	TGTGCCAGCAGTTCACGGATCACTGAAGCTTTCTTT
TRBD1	TRBJ1-1	many	TRBV12-3/TRBV12-4	CASSSYRGGEAFF	TGTGCCAGCAGTTCCTACAGGGGAGGGGAAGCTTTCTTT
.	TRBJ2-7	many	TRBV10-3	CAISGPAYEQYF	TGTGCCATCAGTGGACCGGCCTACGAGCAGTACTTC
TRBD1	TRBJ2-7	many	TRBV12-3/TRBV12-4	CASSLGVDRGTVEQYF	TGTGCCAGCAGTTTAGGAGTGGACAGGGGTACAGTGGAGCAGTACTTC
TRBD1	TRBJ1-2	many	TRBV29-1	CSVGTGAGYTF	TGCAGCGTTGGGACAGGGGCTGGCTACACCTTC
.	TRBJ2-3	.	TRBV7-2	CASSSRQASSTDTQYF	TGTGCCAGCAGCTCCCGGCAGGCCTCGAGCACAGATACGCAGTATTTT
TRBD2	TRBJ2-3	many	TRBV4-2	CASQASGDPRRTDTQYF	TGTGCCAGCCAAGCCAGCGGGGACCCTAGGAGAACAGATACGCAGTATTTT
.	TRBJ2-1	many	TRBV20-1	CSARDGDNEQFF	TGCAGTGCTAGAGATGGGGACAATGAGCAGTTCTTC
.	TRBJ2-6	many	TRBV5-1	CASSLATTGANVLTF	TGCGCCAGCAGCTTGGCAACCACGGGGGCCAACGTCCTGACTTTC
TRBD2	TRBJ2-1	many	TRBV9	CASSAQGLAGARYSYNEQFF	TGTGCCAGCAGCGCACAGGGACTAGCGGGAGCTCGATACTCCTACAATGAGCAGTTCTTC